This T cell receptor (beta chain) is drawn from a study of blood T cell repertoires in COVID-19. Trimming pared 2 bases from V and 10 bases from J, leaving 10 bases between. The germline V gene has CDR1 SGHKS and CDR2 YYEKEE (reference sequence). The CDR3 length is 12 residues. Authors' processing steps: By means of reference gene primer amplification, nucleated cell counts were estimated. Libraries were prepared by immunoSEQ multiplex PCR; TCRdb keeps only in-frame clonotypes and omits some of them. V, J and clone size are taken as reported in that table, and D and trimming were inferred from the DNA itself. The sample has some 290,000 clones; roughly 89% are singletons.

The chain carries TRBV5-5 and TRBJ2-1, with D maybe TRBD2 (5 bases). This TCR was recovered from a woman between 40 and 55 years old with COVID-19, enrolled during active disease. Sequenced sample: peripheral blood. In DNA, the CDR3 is TGTGCCAGCAGCTTAGTATCGGGAGAGCAGTTCTTC. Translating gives CASSLVSGEQFF.